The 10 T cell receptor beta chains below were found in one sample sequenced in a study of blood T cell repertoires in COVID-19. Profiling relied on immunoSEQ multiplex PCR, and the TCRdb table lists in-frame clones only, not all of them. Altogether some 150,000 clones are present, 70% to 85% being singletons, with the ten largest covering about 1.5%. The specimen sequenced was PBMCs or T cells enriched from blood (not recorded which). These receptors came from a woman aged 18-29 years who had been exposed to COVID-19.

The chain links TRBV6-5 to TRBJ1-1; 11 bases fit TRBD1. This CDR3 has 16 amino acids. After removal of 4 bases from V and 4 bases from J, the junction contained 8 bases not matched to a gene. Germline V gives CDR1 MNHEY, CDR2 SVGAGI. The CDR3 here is CASSFRTGQGVTEAFF. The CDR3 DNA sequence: TGTGCCAGCAGTTTCAGGACGGGACAGGGGGTCACTGAAGCTTTCTTT.

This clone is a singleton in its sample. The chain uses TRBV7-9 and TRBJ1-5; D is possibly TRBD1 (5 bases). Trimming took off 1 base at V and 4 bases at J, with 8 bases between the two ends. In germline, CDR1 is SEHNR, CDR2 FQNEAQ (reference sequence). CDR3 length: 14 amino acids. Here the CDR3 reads CASSLGRTNQPQHF. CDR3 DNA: TGTGCCAGCAGCTTAGGTAGGACAAATCAGCCCCAGCATTTT.

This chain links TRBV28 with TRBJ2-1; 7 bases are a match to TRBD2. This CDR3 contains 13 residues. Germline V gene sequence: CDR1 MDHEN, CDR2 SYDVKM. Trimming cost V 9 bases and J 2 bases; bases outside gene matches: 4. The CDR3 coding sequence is TGTGCCAGTGCGGGAGACCCCTACAATGAGCAGTTCTTC. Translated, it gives CASAGDPYNEQFF.

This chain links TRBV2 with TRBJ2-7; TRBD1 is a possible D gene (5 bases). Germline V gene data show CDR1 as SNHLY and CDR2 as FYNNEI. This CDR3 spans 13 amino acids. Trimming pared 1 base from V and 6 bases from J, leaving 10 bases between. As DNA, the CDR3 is TGTGCCAGCAGTGAAGTAGAAGGGGTCGAGCAGTACTTC. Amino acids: CASSEVEGVEQYF.

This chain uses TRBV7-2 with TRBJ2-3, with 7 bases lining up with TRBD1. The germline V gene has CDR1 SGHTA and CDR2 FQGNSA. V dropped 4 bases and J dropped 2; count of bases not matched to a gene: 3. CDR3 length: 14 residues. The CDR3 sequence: CASSWGTATDTQYF. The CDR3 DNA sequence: TGTGCCAGCAGCTGGGGGACAGCCACAGATACGCAGTATTTT.

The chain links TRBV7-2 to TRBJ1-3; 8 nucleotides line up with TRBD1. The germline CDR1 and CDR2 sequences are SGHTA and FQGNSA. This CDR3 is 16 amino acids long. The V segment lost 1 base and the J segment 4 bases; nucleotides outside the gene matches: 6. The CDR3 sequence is CASSLGSQGDGNTIYF. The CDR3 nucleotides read TGTGCCAGCAGCTTAGGCTCACAGGGGGACGGAAACACCATATATTTT.

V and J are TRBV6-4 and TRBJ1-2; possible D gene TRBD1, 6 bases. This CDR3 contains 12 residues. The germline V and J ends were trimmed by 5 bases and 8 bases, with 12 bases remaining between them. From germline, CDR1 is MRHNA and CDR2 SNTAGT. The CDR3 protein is CASSSADRGYTF. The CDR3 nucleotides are TGTGCCAGCAGTTCCGCGGACAGAGGCTACACCTTC.

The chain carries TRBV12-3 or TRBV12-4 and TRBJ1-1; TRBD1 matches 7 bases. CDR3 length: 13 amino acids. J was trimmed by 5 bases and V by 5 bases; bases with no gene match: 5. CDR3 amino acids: CASSKGAGTEAFF. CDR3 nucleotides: TGTGCCAGCAGTAAGGGGGCAGGAACTGAAGCTTTCTTT.

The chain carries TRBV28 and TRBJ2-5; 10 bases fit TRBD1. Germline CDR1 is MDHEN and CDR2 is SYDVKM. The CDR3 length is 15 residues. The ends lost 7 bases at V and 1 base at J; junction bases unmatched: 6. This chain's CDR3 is CASIVRDRGQETQYF. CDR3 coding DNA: TGTGCCAGCATTGTCCGGGACAGGGGCCAAGAGACCCAGTACTTC.

CDR3 region: CASSRDRGNYGYTF. The CDR3 DNA reads as TGCGCCAGCAGCCGAGACAGGGGTAACTATGGCTACACCTTC. V gene TRBV5-1 combines with J gene TRBJ1-2; TRBD1 matches 8 bases. Looked up from germline, CDR1 is SGHRS and CDR2 is YFSETQ. V was pared by 4 bases and J by 1 base, with 3 bases of the junction left unmatched. The CDR3 length is 14 residues.